This T cell receptor beta chain originates from a study of CD8 T cells in ankylosing spondylitis. TCRdb re-derived calls from the 5' RACE reads in MiXCR, one entry per CDR3 protein. The repertoire holds around 180,000 distinct CDR3 sequences, with around a sixth as singletons. This clonotype was seen ten or more times. CDR3 length: 13 residues. V was cut by 2 bases and J by 7 bases, with 8 bases left in between. The sequence was collected from a male donor under 30 with ankylosing spondylitis or in good health (not recorded which). The specimen sequenced was blood, either unsorted or a sorted T cell fraction (not recorded which). The V gene is TRBV12-3 or TRBV12-4, the J gene TRBJ1-4, with D perhaps TRBD1 (5 bases). The CDR3 spells CASSLHGAEKLFF. The CDR3, as DNA: TGTGCCAGCAGTTTACATGGGGCTGAAAAACTGTTTTTT.